This is a list of T cell receptor beta chains from one sample in a study of control samples from healthy donors and cancer patients. Clones were read by immunoSEQ multiplex PCR, and TCRdb kept only the in-frame ones, dropping some. The sample carries about 110,000 clones, 82% recorded once. The specimen was blood. These receptors were collected from a man aged 18 to 29 in good health. The CDR3 runs from the conserved cysteine through the conserved F or W. D genes are given only for firm matches. Expanded clones are given a class, and other clones once, few, many or no size at all.

abundance	v_gene	j_gene	d_gene	CDR3nt	CDR3aa
few	TRBV19	TRBJ1-2	-	TGTGCCAGTGGAATGATGGGTGACACTAACTATGGCTACACCTTC	CASGMMGDTNYGYTF
-	TRBV7-9	TRBJ1-6	-	TGTGCCAGCAGCTTAAGGTCGGAGGTTTCACCCCTCCACTTT	CASSLRSEVSPLHF
-	TRBV12-3/TRBV12-4	TRBJ2-3	-	TGTGCCAGCAGTTTCACAGGGCAAGATACGCAGTATTTT	CASSFTGQDTQYF
-	TRBV9	TRBJ2-2	TRBD1	TGTGCCAGCTCAGGGGGAGTAACCGGGGAGCTGTTTTTT	CASSGGVTGELFF
-	TRBV28	TRBJ2-7	-	TGTGCCAGCAGCCCAACTCCCAAGGGGGAGCAGTACTTC	CASSPTPKGEQYF
-	TRBV13	TRBJ2-2	-	TGTGCCAGCAGCTCCCGACTAGGAGTAGGGGAGCTGTTTTTT	CASSSRLGVGELFF
-	TRBV7-9	TRBJ1-4	-	TGTGCCAGCAGCCCTTATTTGGTGGGGGAAGCAACTAATGAAAAACTGTTTTTT	CASSPYLVGEATNEKLFF
once	TRBV5-6	TRBJ1-2	-	TGTGCCAGCAGCTTGGCCGGGGCAACGGCCCTCTATGGCTACACCTTC	CASSLAGATALYGYTF
-	TRBV27	TRBJ1-5	-	TGTGCCAGCAGTTCTAGGACAGAGGCACCTCGACAGCCCCAGCATTTT	CASSSRTEAPRQPQHF
once	TRBV9	TRBJ1-1	-	TGTGCCAGCAGCGTAGCCCCGGGAACTGAAGCTTTCTTT	CASSVAPGTEAFF
-	TRBV5-1	TRBJ1-6	-	TGCGCCAGCAGCTTGGGAGGGGTTAATTCACCCCTCCACTTT	CASSLGGVNSPLHF
-	TRBV7-3	TRBJ2-5	-	TGTGCCAGCAGCTTAACGTTGGGGACTCCTCAGACCCAGTACTTC	CASSLTLGTPQTQYF
few	TRBV5-4	TRBJ1-2	-	TGTGCCAGCAGCCCGGGTAGACCAGAGGGCTACACCTTC	CASSPGRPEGYTF
-	TRBV28	TRBJ2-7	-	TGTGCCAGCAGTTTTTCCGGGGGGCCTGCCTACGAGCAGTACTTC	CASSFSGGPAYEQYF
-	TRBV28	TRBJ2-3	TRBD1	TGTGCCAGCAGTTTGGAAGGGGGCAGGGCAGATACGCAGTATTTT	CASSLEGGRADTQYF
-	TRBV6-5	TRBJ2-1	-	TGTGCCAGCAGTTACGCGTCAGGGTCAGTCAATGAGCAGTTCTTC	CASSYASGSVNEQFF
-	TRBV7-2	TRBJ2-2	TRBD2	TGTGCCAGCAGCTCTAGCGGGGGGGCTTGGACCGGGGAGCTGTTTTTT	CASSSSGGAWTGELFF
-	TRBV27	TRBJ1-2	-	TGTGCCAGCAGTGGTCCGGGTCAAGCGGCCTATGGCTACACCTTC	CASSGPGQAAYGYTF
once	TRBV20-1	TRBJ1-2	TRBD1	TGCAGTGTTAAACAGGGGGCTGGCTACACCTTC	CSVKQGAGYTF
-	TRBV29-1	TRBJ2-3	-	TGCAGCGTCCCCGAAGGGATGGGGACAGATACGCAGTATTTT	CSVPEGMGTDTQYF
-	TRBV3-1/TRBV3-2	TRBJ1-1	TRBD1	TGTGCCAGCAGCCTAGGGACAGGGGCCCGGTTCGCTTTCTTT	CASSLGTGARFAFF
-	TRBV4-3	TRBJ2-3	-	TGCGCCAGCAGTCCCTTGGGGCTTTCGGCAGATACGCAGTATTTT	CASSPLGLSADTQYF
-	TRBV27	TRBJ2-2	-	TGTGCCAGCAGTCCACAGTGGGACACCGGGGAGCTGTTTTTT	CASSPQWDTGELFF
-	TRBV2	TRBJ2-7	-	TGTGCCAGCCGACAGTCAGGCGAGCAGTACTTC	CASRQSGEQYF
-	TRBV7-9	TRBJ1-3	TRBD1	TGTGCCAGCAGTACTACAGGGGGGGCTGGAAACACCATATATTTT	CASSTTGGAGNTIYF
-	TRBV7-6	TRBJ2-1	TRBD1	TGTGCCAGCAGCTCGACAGGGGGCTCCTACAATGAGCAGTTCTTC	CASSSTGGSYNEQFF
-	TRBV6-5	TRBJ1-1	-	TGTGCCAGCAGTTACTCAAGGGGTACGAACACTGAAGCTTTCTTT	CASSYSRGTNTEAFF
-	TRBV11-2	TRBJ2-3	-	TGTGCCAGCAGCTCCAGGGGGGACACAGATACGCAGTATTTT	CASSSRGDTDTQYF
once	TRBV25-1	TRBJ2-1	-	TGTGCAACTCAGGCCATTACAGGCCGCTCCTACAATGAGCAGTTCTTC	CATQAITGRSYNEQFF
-	TRBV7-9	TRBJ1-2	-	TGTGCCATAAACCAGGGCATCACCTTC	CAINQGITF
-	TRBV9	TRBJ2-1	-	TGTGCCAGCAGCGCCCGTAATGAGCAGTTCTTC	CASSARNEQFF
-	TRBV12-3/TRBV12-4	TRBJ2-5	-	TGTGCCAGCAGTTTAGGGGAGACCCAGTACTTC	CASSLGETQYF
-	TRBV4-3	TRBJ1-1	-	TGCGCCAGCAGCCAAGGGCTTGACAGGAACACTGAAGCTTTCTTT	CASSQGLDRNTEAFF
-	TRBV30	TRBJ1-1	-	TGTGCCTGGAGTCCTGGCGTGGGTTCTGAAGCTTTCTTT	CAWSPGVGSEAFF
-	TRBV29-1	TRBJ2-1	-	TGCAGCGTTTGGGGACGGAACTACAATGAGCAGTTCTTC	CSVWGRNYNEQFF
-	TRBV2	TRBJ2-3	-	TGTGCCAGCATTAAACCCACTAGCACAGATACGCAGTATTTT	CASIKPTSTDTQYF
-	TRBV7-2	TRBJ2-3	-	TGTGCCAGCAGCCCTAGGGACTTTACAACAGATACGCAGTATTTT	CASSPRDFTTDTQYF